This TCR beta chain was sequenced for a study of blood T cell repertoires in COVID-19. The ends lost 6 bases at V and 9 bases at J; junction bases unmatched: 12. The germline CDR1 and CDR2 sequences are MNHEY and SVGAGI. This CDR3 has 15 residues. TCRdb's copy holds only in-frame clones and misses some; the assay was immunoSEQ multiplex PCR. The sample has tens of thousands of clones, over 90% seen once. This TCR derives from a man between 50 and 59 years old with acute or convalescent COVID-19. The sample taken for sequencing was peripheral blood. This chain uses TRBV6-5 with TRBJ1-4, with TRBD1 identical over 8 bases. CDR3 DNA: TGTGCCAGCAGCCCCGGACAGGGCAGGGCGAAAAAACTGTTTTTT. Translated, it gives CASSPGQGRAKKLFF.